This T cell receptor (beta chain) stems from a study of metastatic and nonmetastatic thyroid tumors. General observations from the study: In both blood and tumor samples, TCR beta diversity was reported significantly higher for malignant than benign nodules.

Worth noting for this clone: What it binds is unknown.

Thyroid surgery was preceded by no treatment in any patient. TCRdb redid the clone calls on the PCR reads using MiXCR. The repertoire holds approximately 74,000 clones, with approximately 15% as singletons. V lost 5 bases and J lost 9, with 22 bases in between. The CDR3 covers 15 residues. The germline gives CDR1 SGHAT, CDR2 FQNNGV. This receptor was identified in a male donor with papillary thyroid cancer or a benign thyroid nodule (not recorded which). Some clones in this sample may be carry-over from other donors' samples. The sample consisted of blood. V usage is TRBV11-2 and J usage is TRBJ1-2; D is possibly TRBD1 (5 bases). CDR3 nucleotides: TGTGCCAGCAGCGGGTCAGGGTCGCGTGATCATTGCTACACCTTC. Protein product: CASSGSGSRDHCYTF. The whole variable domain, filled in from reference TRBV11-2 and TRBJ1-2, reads EAGVAQSPRYKIIEKRQSVAFWCNPISGHATLYWYQQILGQGPKLLIQFQNNGVVDDSQLPKDRFSAERLKGVDSTLKIQPAKLEDSAVYLCASSGSGSRDHCYTFGSGTRLTVV.